A selection of T cell receptor beta chains follows, all from one sample in a study of identifying expanded T cells in peripheral blood. The assay was immunoSEQ multiplex PCR, and TCRdb's table has in-frame clones only and misses some. The sample records more than 50,000 clones, around 83% being singletons. What was sequenced was blood. Receptor source: a person aged 18 to 75 in good health. The CDR3 runs from the conserved cysteine through the conserved F or W.

v_call	cdr3_length	j_call	cdr3_aa
TRBV6-1	16	TRBJ2-5	CASSEAGGGVQETQYF
TRBV4-1	15	TRBJ2-1	CASSLTSASYNEQFF
TRBV7-9	15	TRBJ1-1	CASSSLQGLNTEAFF
TRBV4-1	13	TRBJ2-2	CASQRDRSGELFF
TRBV19	15	TRBJ1-1	CASTPGAAAYTEAFF
TRBV6-5	12	TRBJ1-1	CASSRVGTEAFF
TRBV30	15	TRBJ1-2	CAWSVSGHLNYGYTF
TRBV18	16	TRBJ2-2	CASSPQDRGRTGELFF
TRBV28	12	TRBJ2-1	CASRRSTSKQFF
TRBV30	16	TRBJ1-6	CAWSVLSGADNSPLHF
TRBV11-2	12	TRBJ1-2	CASSLGIYGYTF
TRBV4-1	15	TRBJ1-1	CASSQGPGRVTEAFF
TRBV5-4	15	TRBJ2-2	CASSLQVANTGELFF
TRBV6-6	15	TRBJ2-3	CASSYGRRGSDTQYF
TRBV7-9	14	TRBJ1-3	CASSSLGPGNTIYF
TRBV6-5	11	TRBJ2-7	CASEGITEQYF
TRBV21-1	13	TRBJ2-1	CASSKRSVWKQFF
TRBV18	16	TRBJ1-2	CASSPRGTTGLYGYTF
TRBV5-6	15	TRBJ2-3	CASSGTGVGTDTQYF
TRBV7-7	13	TRBJ2-1	CASSRFNGNEQFF
TRBV10-3	12	TRBJ1-2	CAIRTGVGGYTF
TRBV6-5	15	TRBJ1-4	CASSYMGDDNEKLFF
TRBV7-2	14	TRBJ1-4	CASSPRVGLEKLFF
TRBV5-4	16	TRBJ2-1	CASSSLGTGSYNEQFF
TRBV9	12	TRBJ2-5	CASSVEGETQYF
TRBV6-1	20	TRBJ1-1	CASSEYLRWTGRVMNTEAFF
TRBV21-1	20	TRBJ2-7	CASSKARHGGRCPNYYEQYF
TRBV23-1	16	TRBJ2-7	CASSPRTGKVAYEQYF
TRBV30	13	TRBJ1-2	CAWSPGTGGGYTF
TRBV7-6	14	TRBJ1-3	CASSQPGRGNTIYF
TRBV29-1	14	TRBJ1-3	CSVELGSSGNTIYF
TRBV5-1	16	TRBJ2-7	CASSFSTSGSGYEQYF
TRBV5-6	15	TRBJ1-1	CASSLLQGVNTEAFF
TRBV6-1	15	TRBJ1-5	CASSEDRGHRQPQHF
TRBV18	17	TRBJ1-1	CASSLSTTGLQNTEAFF
TRBV7-3	15	TRBJ2-2	CASSPTSAATGELFF